These 18 T cell receptor beta chains share one sample of origin, sequenced in a study of blood T cell repertoires in COVID-19 (dated by TCRdb to 2019 to 2021). The receptor library was made with the immunoSEQ multiplex PCR assay. This is the immuneACCESS table as TCRdb keeps it, with only in-frame sequences that have V and J called. A part of the clones is gone; compared with another copy, unresolved V genes explain less than half, and the rest is unexplained. The sample profile shows roughly 480,000 clones; roughly 89% of them were found once. The ten most abundant clones make up 0.9% of the sample. The sample taken for sequencing was peripheral blood. The receptors were gathered from a man between 18 and 35 years old with COVID-19, enrolled during active disease.

The gene calls are TRBV5-4 and TRBJ2-3; no clear D gene. Trimming removed 3 bases from V and 5 bases from J, with 13 bases in between. The CDR3 runs 14 residues. Looked up from germline, CDR1 is SGHNT and CDR2 is YYREEE (reference sequence). Written as DNA, the CDR3 is TGTGCCAGCAGCTGGGCTGGCAGTTTAGATACGCAGTATTTT. This sequence encodes CASSWAGSLDTQYF.

The rearrangement joins TRBV11-2 to TRBJ1-5; D is unclear. V gave up 2 bases and J gave up 3 bases, with 8 bases separating them. CDR1 is SGHAT and CDR2 is FQNNGV in the germline V gene. The CDR3 runs 14 residues. CDR3 sequence: CASSLSSFNQPQHF. The DNA for the CDR3 is TGTGCCAGCAGCTTATCCAGTTTCAATCAGCCCCAGCATTTT.

The chain uses TRBV12-5 and TRBJ2-3; D is uncertain. CDR3 size: 12 residues. Germline CDR1 and CDR2: LGHNT and FRNRAP. Deletions cut 5 bases from V and 8 bases from J, with 11 bases between. The CDR3 here is CASGPEFSTQYF. DNA of the CDR3: TGTGCTAGTGGTCCCGAATTCAGTACGCAGTATTTT.

This clone was recorded only once. The chain combines TRBV29-1 with TRBJ1-1; no reliable D call. The CDR3 spans 14 residues. Germline V gene sequence: CDR1 SQVTM, CDR2 ANQGSEA. Trimming removed 5 bases from V and 0 bases from J, with 13 bases in between. For the CDR3, the DNA is TGCAGCGTTACCGGTCGCGGTTTGAACACTGAAGCTTTCTTT. Amino acid sequence: CSVTGRGLNTEAFF.

This clone appeared a single time. This chain connects TRBV3-1 (or the pseudogene TRBV3-2) to TRBJ1-2; 8 nucleotides match TRBD1. V trimming: 0 bases; J trimming: 8 bases; junction bases outside the gene matches: 11. The CDR3 is made up of 16 amino acids. CDR1 is LGHDT, CDR2 YNNKEL, per germline (reference sequence). The CDR3 sequence is CASSQEYRQGRGGYTF. Written as DNA, the CDR3 is TGTGCCAGCAGCCAAGAGTACCGACAGGGGCGAGGAGGCTACACCTTC.

This clone was seen more than once but under ten times. This chain connects TRBV5-1 to TRBJ2-1; 9 bases align to TRBD2. V shed 0 bases and J 5 bases; nucleotides not matched to a gene: 3. The CDR3 contains 15 residues. Germline V gene lookup returns CDR1 SGHRS and CDR2 YFSETQ. The CDR3 DNA is TGCGCCAGCAGCTTGGGGGCTAGCGGGAACAATGAGCAGTTCTTC. This sequence encodes CASSLGASGNNEQFF.

The chain carries TRBV27 and TRBJ2-1, with 13 bases that match TRBD2. Trimming removed 6 bases from V and 6 bases from J; junction bases left unmatched: 8. Germline V gives CDR1 MNHEY, CDR2 SMNVEV (reference sequence). The CDR3 runs 16 residues. CDR3 in amino acids: CASSRSLAGGLNEQFF. CDR3 coding DNA: TGTGCCAGCAGCCGATCACTAGCGGGGGGGCTCAATGAGCAGTTCTTC.

This sequence joins TRBV25-1 and TRBJ2-1; weak D call: TRBD2 (7 bases). The CDR3 extends over 16 amino acids. With 0 bases removed from V and 4 bases from J, the gap between germline ends came to 13 bases. Germline V gives CDR1 MGHDK, CDR2 SYGVNS. In DNA form, the CDR3 reads TGTGCCAGCAGTGAATATCGGGGGGCGCATTACAATGAGCAGTTCTTC. Its translation: CASSEYRGAHYNEQFF.

The chain links TRBV4-2 to TRBJ2-5; TRBD2 matches at 10 bases. V was clipped by 1 base and J by 0 bases; unmatched bases: 11. The CDR3 runs to 19 residues. Germline CDR1 and CDR2: LGHNA and YNFKEQ. The CDR3 loop is CASSQAPFGLAGDQETQYF. The CDR3 DNA reads TGTGCCAGCAGCCAAGCACCGTTCGGGCTAGCGGGGGACCAAGAGACCCAGTACTTC.

This chain uses TRBV7-9 with TRBJ2-1; 13 nucleotides agree with TRBD2. Germline V gene sequence: CDR1 SEHNR, CDR2 FQNEAQ (reference sequence). J was trimmed by 3 bases and V by 0 bases; bases with no gene match: 8. The CDR3 loop spans 19 amino acids. This chain's CDR3 is CASSLAPIGLAGVYNEQFF. DNA for the CDR3: TGTGCCAGCAGCTTAGCACCCATCGGACTAGCGGGAGTCTACAATGAGCAGTTCTTC.

The chain couples TRBV7-6 to TRBJ2-2; D unclear. Germline V gene sequence: CDR1 SGHVS, CDR2 FNYEAQ. V lost 1 base, J lost 6 bases, and 12 bases lay in between. This CDR3 contains 15 residues. CDR3 region: CASSLVVDIPGELFF. CDR3 bases: TGTGCCAGCAGCTTAGTTGTCGACATTCCCGGGGAGCTGTTTTTT.

The chain is built from TRBV5-6 and TRBJ2-7; 8 positions agree with TRBD2. The CDR3 extends over 15 amino acids. J was trimmed by 4 bases and V by 2 bases; bases with no gene match: 8. Germline loops: CDR1 SGHDT, CDR2 YYEEEE. DNA for the CDR3: TGTGCCAGCAGCTTCCGAGCGGGAGAACGATACGAGCAGTACTTC. Its translation is CASSFRAGERYEQYF.

The chain employs TRBV7-9 and TRBJ1-2; no clear D. Germline-derived CDR1 and CDR2 are SEHNR and FQNEAQ (reference sequence). V was cut by 5 bases and J by 8 bases, with 15 bases left in between. This CDR3 has 13 residues. CDR3 residues: CASSPHISIGYTF. CDR3 sequence (DNA): TGTGCCAGCAGCCCCCACATCAGTATCGGCTACACCTTC. The full variable domain, rest sourced from reference TRBV7-9 and TRBJ1-2, is DTGVSQNPRHKITKRGQNVTFRCDPISEHNRLYWYRQTLGQGPEFLTYFQNEAQLEKSRLLSDRFSAERPKGSFSTLEIQRTEQGDSAMYLCASSPHISIGYTFGSGTRLTVV.

The V and J genes are TRBV5-1 and TRBJ1-3; 8 bases are shared with TRBD1. With 4 bases clipped from V and 3 bases from J, the junction kept 9 bases outside the gene matches. The germline V gene has CDR1 SGHRS and CDR2 YFSETQ. The CDR3 runs 16 residues. CDR3 residues: CASSASTGGGGNTIYF. The CDR3 region has the DNA TGCGCCAGCAGCGCGTCAACAGGGGGTGGTGGAAACACCATATATTTT.

This sequence joins TRBV6-5 and TRBJ1-2, with a possible D match to TRBD1 (5 bases). CDR3 size: 14 residues. The V end was cut by 6 bases, the J end by 2 bases, with 13 bases between. The germline gives CDR1 MNHEY, CDR2 SVGAGI. CDR3 loop: CASSRDGGNYGYTF. The CDR3 nucleotides read TGTGCCAGCAGCCGGGACGGGGGGAACTATGGCTACACCTTC.

V is TRBV5-4 and J is TRBJ2-1; 12 bases line up with TRBD2. Looked up from germline, CDR1 is SGHNT and CDR2 is YYREEE (reference sequence). CDR3 length: 15 residues. J was trimmed by 10 bases and V by 5 bases; bases with no gene match: 10. CDR3 sequence reads: CASSPGTSGLNEQFF. CDR3 DNA sequence: TGTGCCAGCAGTCCCGGGACTAGCGGGTTGAACGAGCAGTTCTTC.

Note on this clone: The same CDR3 can be traced to other DNA sequences in this sample. The chain links TRBV14 to TRBJ2-3, with D tentatively TRBD2 (6 bases). Trimming left V 4 bases short and J 4 bases short, with 9 bases between. Germline assignment: CDR1 SGHDN and CDR2 FVKESK. The CDR3 consists of 13 residues. The CDR3 sequence: CASSRGVADTQYF. The DNA for the CDR3 is TGTGCCAGCAGCCGGGGGGTGGCAGATACGCAGTATTTT.

The chain is built from TRBV2 and TRBJ1-5; D is perhaps TRBD1 (6 bases). Germline-derived CDR1 and CDR2 are SNHLY and FYNNEI. The CDR3 is made up of 14 amino acids. Trimming took off 6 bases at V and 3 bases at J, with 12 bases between the two ends. CDR3 in DNA: TGTGCCAGCAGAAGGACAGACCTCAATCAGCCCCAGCATTTT. Protein product: CASRRTDLNQPQHF. Filled out from reference TRBV2 and TRBJ1-5, the complete variable domain reads EPEVTQTPSHQVTQMGQEVILRCVPISNHLYFYWYRQILGQKVEFLVSFYNNEISEKSEIFDDQFSVERPDGSNFTLKIRSTKLEDSAMYFCASRRTDLNQPQHFGDGTRLSIL.